The present TCR beta chain was sequenced within a study of CD8 T cells in ankylosing spondylitis. CDR3 length equals 14 residues. Losses at the gene ends were 3 bases for V and 5 bases for J; bases not matched to a gene: 7. Quantitative barcoded 5'-RACE was used to prepare TCR beta libraries. TCRdb used MiXCR to reprocess the 5' RACE reads, holding one entry per CDR3 protein. The table lists a few hundred thousand distinct CDR3 sequences, 20% to 25% of them singletons. The specimen was blood, either unsorted or a sorted T cell fraction (not recorded which). J is TRBJ2-7 and V is TRBV12-3 or TRBV12-4; TRBD1 aligns across 7 bases. This sequence originates from a female donor with ankylosing spondylitis or in good health (not recorded which). CDR3 nucleotides: TGTGCCAGCAGTTTGAACAGGGGATTTAACGAGCAGTACTTC. Protein product: CASSLNRGFNEQYF.